The T cell receptor beta chain under discussion was sequenced for a study of T cells in Graves' hyperthyroidism and ophthalmopathy. Amplified TCR beta CDR3 regions derived from RNA transcripts. With the HTBI primer set, the TCR CDR3 went through a first round of RT-PCR. MiXCR, applied by TCRdb to the multiplex PCR reads, yields one record per CDR3 protein. The sample lists about 290,000 distinct CDR3 sequences, 10% to 15% occurring once. This CDR3 is 16 amino acids long. CDR1 is SGDLS, CDR2 YYNGEE, per germline. V lost 4 bases to trimming and J lost 2 bases; unmatched junction nucleotides: 7. The patients, who ranged from 18 to 65 in age, presented with newly diagnosed hyperthyroidism lasting under 2 months. Each diagnosis was grounded in clinical symptoms, serum thyroxine and TRAb, thyroid ultrasound, and orbital computed tomography. Study findings and constraints: A model of 13 V-J pairs discriminated ophthalmopathy from stable hyperthyroidism. Most thyroid clonotypes expanded above 0.001 were also detected in blood.

This clonotype was found many times. Its matching antigen is unknown. The sequencing sample was made of blood. This clonotype originated in a woman in her 30s with Graves' hyperthyroidism that later progressed to Graves' ophthalmopathy. The gene calls are TRBV9 and TRBJ2-3; 10 nucleotides agree with TRBD2. The CDR3 protein is CASSPGLALYTDTQYF. The CDR3 DNA reads as TGTGCCAGCAGCCCGGGACTAGCGTTATACACAGATACGCAGTATTTT.